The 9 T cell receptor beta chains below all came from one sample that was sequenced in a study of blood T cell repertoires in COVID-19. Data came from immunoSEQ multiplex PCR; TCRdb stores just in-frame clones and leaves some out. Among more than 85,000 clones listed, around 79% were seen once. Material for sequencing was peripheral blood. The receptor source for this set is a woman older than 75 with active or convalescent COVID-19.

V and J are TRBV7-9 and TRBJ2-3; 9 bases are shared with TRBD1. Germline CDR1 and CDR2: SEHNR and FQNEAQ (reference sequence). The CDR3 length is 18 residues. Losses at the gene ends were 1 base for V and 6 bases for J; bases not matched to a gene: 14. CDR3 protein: CASSLVPGQGGRVDTQYF. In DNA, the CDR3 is TGTGCCAGCAGCTTAGTCCCGGGACAGGGAGGAAGGGTGGATACGCAGTATTTT. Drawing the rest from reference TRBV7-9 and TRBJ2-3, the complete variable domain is DTGVSQNPRHKITKRGQNVTFRCDPISEHNRLYWYRQTLGQGPEFLTYFQNEAQLEKSRLLSDRFSAERPKGSFSTLEIQRTEQGDSAMYLCASSLVPGQGGRVDTQYFGPGTRLTVL.

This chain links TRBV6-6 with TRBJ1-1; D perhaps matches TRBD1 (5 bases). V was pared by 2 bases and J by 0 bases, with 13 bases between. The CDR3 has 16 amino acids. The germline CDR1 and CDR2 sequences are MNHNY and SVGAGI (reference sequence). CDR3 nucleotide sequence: TGTGCCAGCAGTTACGGTGGTCGGGGGGTGAACACTGAAGCTTTCTTT. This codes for CASSYGGRGVNTEAFF.

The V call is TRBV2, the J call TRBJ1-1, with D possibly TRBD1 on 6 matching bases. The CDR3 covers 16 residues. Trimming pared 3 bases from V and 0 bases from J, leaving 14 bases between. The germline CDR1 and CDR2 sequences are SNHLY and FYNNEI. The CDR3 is CASSDPRQALNTEAFF. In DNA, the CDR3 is TGTGCCAGCAGTGACCCCAGACAGGCGCTGAACACTGAAGCTTTCTTT.

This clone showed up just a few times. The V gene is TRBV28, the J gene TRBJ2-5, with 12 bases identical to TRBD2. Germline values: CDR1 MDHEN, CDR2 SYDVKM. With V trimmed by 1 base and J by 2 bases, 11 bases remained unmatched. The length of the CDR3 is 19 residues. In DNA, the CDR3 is TGTGCCAGCAGTTTATTGACTAGCGGGAGATCCATTCGGCAAGAGACCCAGTACTTC. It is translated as CASSLLTSGRSIRQETQYF.

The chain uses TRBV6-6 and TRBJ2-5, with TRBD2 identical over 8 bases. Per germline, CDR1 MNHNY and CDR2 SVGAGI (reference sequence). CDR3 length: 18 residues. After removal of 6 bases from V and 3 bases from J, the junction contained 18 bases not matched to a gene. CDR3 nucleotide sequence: TGTGCCAGCAGCCGACGGGAGGGGATTCGCGGGGTTGAAGAGACCCAGTACTTC. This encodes CASSRREGIRGVEETQYF.

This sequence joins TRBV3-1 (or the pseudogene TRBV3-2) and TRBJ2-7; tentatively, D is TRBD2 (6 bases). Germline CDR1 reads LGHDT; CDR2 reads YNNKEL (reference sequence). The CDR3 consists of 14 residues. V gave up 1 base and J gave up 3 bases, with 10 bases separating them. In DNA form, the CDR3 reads TGTGCCAGCAGCCAAGCGGGACTGCTCTACGAGCAGTACTTC. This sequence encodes CASSQAGLLYEQYF.

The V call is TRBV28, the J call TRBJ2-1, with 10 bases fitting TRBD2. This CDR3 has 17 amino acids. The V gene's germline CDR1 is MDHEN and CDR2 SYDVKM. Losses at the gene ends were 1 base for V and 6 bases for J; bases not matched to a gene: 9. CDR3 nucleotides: TGTGCCAGCAGTTTATCGGGACTAGCGAAGGGTAGCAATGAGCAGTTCTTC. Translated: CASSLSGLAKGSNEQFF.

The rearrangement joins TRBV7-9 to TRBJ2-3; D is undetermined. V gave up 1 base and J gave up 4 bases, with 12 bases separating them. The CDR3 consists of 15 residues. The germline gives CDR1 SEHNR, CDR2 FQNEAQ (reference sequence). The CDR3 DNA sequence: TGTGCCAGCAGCTTAGGGGCTCTCGCATCAGATACGCAGTATTTT. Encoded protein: CASSLGALASDTQYF.

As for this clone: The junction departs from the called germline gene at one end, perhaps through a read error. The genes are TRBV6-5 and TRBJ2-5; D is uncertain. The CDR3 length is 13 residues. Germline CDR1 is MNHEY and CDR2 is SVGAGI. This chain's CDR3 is CAGSPAQRETQYF. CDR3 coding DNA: TGTGCCGGCAGCCCGGCTCAGAGGGAGACCCAGTACTTC.